This T cell receptor (beta chain) is from a study of T cell repertoires in cytomegalovirus infection. Study summary: Based on public TCR beta signatures, there were indications of CMV infection and of a matching HLA type. General study findings and limits: CMV-specific TCR beta clonotypes restricted by HLA-C were the ones dominating the ex vivo response. Cumulative public TCR beta family frequency identified carriers of CMV plus the relevant HLA.

TCRdb re-analysed the reads in MiXCR, keeping a single row per CDR3 protein. The sample lists about 300,000 distinct CDR3 sequences; roughly a tenth were seen once. From germline, CDR1 is SGHVS and CDR2 FNYEAQ. The CDR3 has 14 residues. This clonotype was seen at least ten times. Antigen specificity is unknown. A read error may produce the germline difference seen at one junction end. This clonotype was obtained from a human donor in good health (CMV status not recorded). Some clones in this sample may be carry-over from other donors' samples. V and J are TRBV7-6 and TRBJ2-5; D not resolved. The sample taken for sequencing was PBMCs. This CDR3 reads CASSLSMSQETQYF. The CDR3 nucleotides read TGTGCTAGCAGCTTATCAATGAGTCAGGAGACCCAGTACTTC. Based on the CDR3 plus reference TRBV7-6 and TRBJ2-5, the full variable domain is GAGVSQSPRYKVTKRGQDVALRCDPISGHVSLYWYRQALGQGPEFLTYFNYEAQQDKSGLPNDRFSAERPEGSISTLTIQRTEQRDSAMYRCASSLSMSQETQYFGPGTRLLVL.